The T cell receptor beta chain described here comes from a study of identifying expanded T cells in peripheral blood. The protocol was immunoSEQ multiplex PCR, while the TCRdb copy is restricted to in-frame clones and leaves out a portion. The table includes 120,000 or so clones, approximately 88% detected once. The ends were cut back, 3 bases at V and 1 base at J, with 14 bases in the middle. This CDR3 has 16 amino acids. Per germline, CDR1 SGHNT and CDR2 YENEEA. Remarks on this clone: Antigen unknown.

During the collection period, no donor immune events like infections were recorded. Overall study results and limits: Technical replicates showed about 1.2 changed clones; two weeks 15 to 20; four weeks 19. Approximately two-week clone count variance significantly increased as total template count grew.

The sequence came from a person between 18 and 75 years old in good health. The J gene is TRBJ2-3, the V gene TRBV11-3, with a tentative D call TRBD2 (7 bases). The sequencing input was blood. CDR3 nucleotide sequence: TGTGCCAGCAGCTTTCGGGGGGCGCGGGGCACAGATACGCAGTATTTT. Translated: CASSFRGARGTDTQYF.